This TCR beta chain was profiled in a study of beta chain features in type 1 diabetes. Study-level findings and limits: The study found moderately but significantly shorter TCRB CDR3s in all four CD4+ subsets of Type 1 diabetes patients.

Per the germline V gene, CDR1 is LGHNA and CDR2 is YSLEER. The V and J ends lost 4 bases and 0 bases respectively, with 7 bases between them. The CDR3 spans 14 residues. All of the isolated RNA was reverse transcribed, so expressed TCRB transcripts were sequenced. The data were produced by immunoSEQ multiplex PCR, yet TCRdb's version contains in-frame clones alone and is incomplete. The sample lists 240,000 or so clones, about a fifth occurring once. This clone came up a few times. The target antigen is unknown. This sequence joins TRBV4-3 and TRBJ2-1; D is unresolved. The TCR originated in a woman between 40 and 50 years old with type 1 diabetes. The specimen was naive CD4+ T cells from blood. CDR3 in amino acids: CASSLQLSYNEQFF. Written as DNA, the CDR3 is TGCGCCAGCAGCCTTCAACTCTCCTACAATGAGCAGTTCTTC.